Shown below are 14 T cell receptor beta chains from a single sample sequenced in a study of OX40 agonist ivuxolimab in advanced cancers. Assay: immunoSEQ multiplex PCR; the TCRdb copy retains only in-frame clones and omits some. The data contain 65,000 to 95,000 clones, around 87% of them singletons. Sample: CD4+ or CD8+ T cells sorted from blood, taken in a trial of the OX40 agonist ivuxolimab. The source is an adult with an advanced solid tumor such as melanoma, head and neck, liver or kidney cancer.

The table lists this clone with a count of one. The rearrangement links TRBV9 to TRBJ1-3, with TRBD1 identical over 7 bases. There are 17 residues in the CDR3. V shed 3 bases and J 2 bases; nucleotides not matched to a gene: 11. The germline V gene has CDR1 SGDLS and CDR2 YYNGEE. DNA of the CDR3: TGTGCCAGCAGCGCCTTTGGGACAGTACTCCCTGGAAACACCATATATTTT. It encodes CASSAFGTVLPGNTIYF.

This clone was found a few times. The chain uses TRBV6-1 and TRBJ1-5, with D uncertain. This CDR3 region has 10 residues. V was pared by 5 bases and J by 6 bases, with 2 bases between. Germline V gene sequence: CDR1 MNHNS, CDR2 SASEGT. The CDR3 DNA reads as TGTGCCAGCAGTTCTCAGCCCCAGCATTTT. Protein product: CASSSQPQHF.

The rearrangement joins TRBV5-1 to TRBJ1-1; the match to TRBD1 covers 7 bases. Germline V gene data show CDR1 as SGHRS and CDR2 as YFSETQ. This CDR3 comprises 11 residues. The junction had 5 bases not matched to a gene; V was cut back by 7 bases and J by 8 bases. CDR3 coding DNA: TGCGCCAGCCTTTACAGGGGCGAAGCTTTCTTT. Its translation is CASLYRGEAFF.

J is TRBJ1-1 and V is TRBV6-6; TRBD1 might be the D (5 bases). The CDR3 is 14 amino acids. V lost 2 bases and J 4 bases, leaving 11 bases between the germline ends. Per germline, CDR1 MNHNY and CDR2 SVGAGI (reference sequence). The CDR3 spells CASSYGGEVTEAFF. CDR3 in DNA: TGTGCCAGCAGTTACGGGGGGGAAGTCACTGAAGCTTTCTTT.

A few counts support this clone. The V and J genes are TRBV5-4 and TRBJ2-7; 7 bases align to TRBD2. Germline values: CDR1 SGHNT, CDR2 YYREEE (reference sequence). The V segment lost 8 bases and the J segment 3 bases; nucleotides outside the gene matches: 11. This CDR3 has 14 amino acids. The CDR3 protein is CARPLGTIHYEQYF. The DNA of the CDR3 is TGTGCCAGACCCCTTGGGACTATACACTACGAGCAGTACTTC.

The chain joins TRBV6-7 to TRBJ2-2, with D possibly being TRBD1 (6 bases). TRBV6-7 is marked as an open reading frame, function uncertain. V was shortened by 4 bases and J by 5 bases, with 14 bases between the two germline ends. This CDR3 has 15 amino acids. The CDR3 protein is CASSSGHKRTGELFF. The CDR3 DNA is TGTGCCAGCAGTTCGGGACACAAGCGGACCGGGGAGCTGTTTTTT.

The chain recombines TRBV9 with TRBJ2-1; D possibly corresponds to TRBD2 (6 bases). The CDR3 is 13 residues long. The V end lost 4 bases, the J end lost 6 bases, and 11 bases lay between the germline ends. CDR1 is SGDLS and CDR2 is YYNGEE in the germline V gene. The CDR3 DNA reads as TGTGCCAGCAGCAGAACTAGCCGCAATGAGCAGTTCTTC. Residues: CASSRTSRNEQFF.

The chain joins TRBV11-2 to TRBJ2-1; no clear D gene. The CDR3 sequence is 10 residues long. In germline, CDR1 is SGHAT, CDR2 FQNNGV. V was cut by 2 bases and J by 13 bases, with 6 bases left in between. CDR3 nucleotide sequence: TGTGCCAGCAGCTTAAAGGTACAGTTCTTC. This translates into CASSLKVQFF.

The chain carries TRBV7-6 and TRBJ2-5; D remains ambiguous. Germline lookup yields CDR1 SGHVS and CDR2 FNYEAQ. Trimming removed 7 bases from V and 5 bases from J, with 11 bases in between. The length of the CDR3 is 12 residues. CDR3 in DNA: TGTGCCAGCACGCAAGGCATGGAGACCCAGTACTTC. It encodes CASTQGMETQYF.

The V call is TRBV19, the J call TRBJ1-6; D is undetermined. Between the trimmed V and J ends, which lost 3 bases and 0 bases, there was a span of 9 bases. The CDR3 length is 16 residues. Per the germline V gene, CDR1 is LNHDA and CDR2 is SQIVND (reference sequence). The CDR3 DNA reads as TGTGCCAGTAGTATGGAGGTAAACTCCTATAATTCACCCCTCCACTTT. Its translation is CASSMEVNSYNSPLHF.

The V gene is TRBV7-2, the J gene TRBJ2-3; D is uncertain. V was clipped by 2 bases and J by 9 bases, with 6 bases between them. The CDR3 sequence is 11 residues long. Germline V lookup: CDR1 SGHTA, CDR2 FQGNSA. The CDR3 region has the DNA TGTGCCAGCAGCTTAAGACTGACGCAGTATTTT. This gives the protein CASSLRLTQYF. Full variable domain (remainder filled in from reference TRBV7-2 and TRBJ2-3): GAGVSQSPSNKVTEKGKDVELRCDPISGHTALYWYRQSLGQGLEFLIYFQGNSAPDKSGLPSDRFSAERTGGSVSTLTIQRTQQEDSAVYLCASSLRLTQYFGPGTRLTVL.

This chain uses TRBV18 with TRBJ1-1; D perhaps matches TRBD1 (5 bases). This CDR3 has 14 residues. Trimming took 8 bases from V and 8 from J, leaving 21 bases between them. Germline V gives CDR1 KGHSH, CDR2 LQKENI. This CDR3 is CASPLYLDGAEAFF. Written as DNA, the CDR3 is TGTGCCAGCCCCCTCTACCTAGACGGGGCAGAAGCTTTCTTT. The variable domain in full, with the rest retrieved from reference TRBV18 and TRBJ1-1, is NAGVMQNPRHLVRRRGQEARLRCSPMKGHSHVYWYRQLPEEGLKFMVYLQKENIIDESGMPKERFSAEFPKEGPSILRIQQVVRGDSAAYFCASPLYLDGAEAFFGQGTRLTVV.

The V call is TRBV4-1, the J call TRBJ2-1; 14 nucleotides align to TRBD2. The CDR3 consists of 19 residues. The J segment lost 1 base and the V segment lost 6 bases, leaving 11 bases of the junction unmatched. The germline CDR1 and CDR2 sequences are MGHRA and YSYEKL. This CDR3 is CASSLYGLAGGPSYNEQFF. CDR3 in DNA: TGCGCCAGCAGTCTATATGGACTAGCGGGAGGCCCGTCCTACAATGAGCAGTTCTTC.

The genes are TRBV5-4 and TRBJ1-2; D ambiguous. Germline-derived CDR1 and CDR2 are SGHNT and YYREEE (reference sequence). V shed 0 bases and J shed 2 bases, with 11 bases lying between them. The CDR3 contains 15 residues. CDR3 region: CASSLVIGKNYGYTF. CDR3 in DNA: TGTGCCAGCAGCTTGGTAATCGGGAAAAACTATGGCTACACCTTC.